This T cell receptor (beta chain) was documented in a study of Ad26.COV2.S vaccination and SARS-CoV-2 variants. For the study at large: As a participant in COV1001, the donor was in the Ad26.COV2.S trial arm. The authors gave Ad26.COV2.S intramuscularly, either once or twice 56 days apart. Whole-study findings and limits: Non-spike TCR breadth showed similarity between vaccine and placebo recipients.

Only in-frame clones appear in the TCRdb table, and some are missing; sequencing was by immunoSEQ multiplex PCR. The sample holds some 480,000 clones, around 88% seen once. CDR1 and CDR2 (germline): SGHTS, YDEGEE. The ends were cut back, 4 bases at V and 2 bases at J, with 13 bases in the middle. The CDR3 is 14 residues long. Treatment meaning: roughly 18 received Ad26.COV2.S at low or high dose, single or two shots; 5 received placebo; per-sample allocation not given. Sampling happened 63 days after the first vaccine or placebo injection. Details on this clone: Its matching antigen is unknown.

This clonotype was obtained from a person aged 18-60 years who received the Ad26.COV2.S COVID-19 vaccine or a placebo. This chain joins TRBV5-8 and TRBJ2-7; no reliable D call. Specimen: peripheral blood, collected in a trial of Ad26.COV2.S vaccine versus placebo. The CDR3 reads CASSTVLKPYEQYF. CDR3 nucleotides: TGTGCCAGCAGCACTGTCTTAAAACCCTACGAGCAGTACTTC.